What follows are 13 T cell receptor beta chains derived from one specimen sequenced in a study of immune cell composition in non-small cell lung cancer. Here immunoSEQ multiplex PCR was the method, and the copy in TCRdb shows in-frame clones only, minus some. The top ten hold around 10% of the sample, which has 6,000 to 8,500 clones, roughly 69% seen once. Normal lung was sampled as far from the tumour as possible, at least 3 cm. Specimen: non-adjacent lung tissue. All receptors come from a human donor with non-small cell lung cancer.

The chain couples TRBV7-2 to TRBJ2-2; no clear D gene. CDR3 length equals 16 residues. The V gene's germline CDR1 is SGHTA and CDR2 FQGNSA. V lost 5 bases and J lost 0, with 13 bases in between. The CDR3 sequence: CASSSRMAANTGELFF. The CDR3 DNA reads TGTGCCAGCAGCAGCCGGATGGCGGCGAACACCGGGGAGCTGTTTTTT.

V gene TRBV7-9 combines with J gene TRBJ2-5, with 9 bases fitting TRBD2. The V and J ends lost 0 bases and 7 bases, in that order; junction bases with no gene match: 6. Germline loops: CDR1 SEHNR, CDR2 FQNEAQ (reference sequence). This CDR3 comprises 15 residues. The CDR3 DNA is TGTGCCAGCAGCTTAGCAGCGGGAGGTAGAGGGACCCAGTACTTC. Its protein is CASSLAAGGRGTQYF.

This chain connects TRBV5-1 to TRBJ2-2; maybe TRBD1 (6 bases). Germline CDR1 is SGHRS and CDR2 is YFSETQ. This CDR3 has 16 residues. V lost 1 base and J 4 bases, leaving 14 bases between the germline ends. The CDR3 protein is CASSLYAQGSTGELFF. CDR3 bases: TGCGCCAGCAGCTTGTATGCGCAGGGGAGCACCGGGGAGCTGTTTTTT. The full variable domain, rest sourced from reference TRBV5-1 and TRBJ2-2, is KAGVTQTPRYLIKTRGQQVTLSCSPISGHRSVSWYQQTPGQGLQFLFEYFSETQRNKGNFPGRFSGRQFSNSRSEMNVSTLELGDSALYLCASSLYAQGSTGELFFGEGSRLTVL.

The chain couples TRBV28 to TRBJ2-4; possible D gene TRBD1, 6 bases. Trimming took 5 bases from V and 6 from J, leaving 11 bases between them. This CDR3 has 13 residues. Looked up from germline, CDR1 is MDHEN and CDR2 is SYDVKM. The CDR3 region has the DNA TGTGCCAGCAGTACGGGACAACGAAACATTCAGTACTTC. Translation: CASSTGQRNIQYF.

The rearrangement links TRBV9 to TRBJ2-1; D is perhaps TRBD1 (6 bases). CDR1 is SGDLS and CDR2 is YYNGEE in the germline V gene. Trimming cost V 0 bases and J 8 bases, with 9 bases left between them. The CDR3 spans 13 residues. The CDR3 loop reads CASSVAGAHEQFF. The CDR3 DNA reads as TGTGCCAGCAGCGTAGCAGGGGCCCATGAGCAGTTCTTC.

CDR3 protein: CASSPWGQKYNEQFF. CDR3 nucleotide sequence: TGTGCCAGCAGCCCGTGGGGACAAAAGTACAATGAGCAGTTCTTC. The chain has TRBV27 and TRBJ2-1, with D tentatively TRBD1 (6 bases). Germline lookup yields CDR1 MNHEY and CDR2 SMNVEV (reference sequence). Trimming took off 6 bases at V and 4 bases at J, with 16 bases between the two ends. The CDR3 contains 15 residues.

The chain couples TRBV4-2 to TRBJ1-2; D remains unclear. Trimming stripped 1 base from V and 8 bases from J, with 11 bases between. Germline V CDR1 and CDR2: LGHNA, YNFKEQ. This CDR3 has 13 residues. CDR3 protein: CASSQGNMQGYTF. The DNA for the CDR3 is TGTGCCAGCAGCCAAGGAAACATGCAAGGCTACACCTTC.

This clone came up a few times. This sequence joins TRBV18 and TRBJ1-2; D perhaps matches TRBD1 (5 bases). The V gene's germline CDR1 is KGHSH and CDR2 LQKENI. V lost 0 bases and J 2 bases, leaving 7 bases between the germline ends. The CDR3 loop spans 14 amino acids. CDR3 protein: CASSPPGPNYGYTF. The CDR3, as DNA: TGTGCCAGCTCACCACCGGGGCCGAACTATGGCTACACCTTC. The full variable domain, its missing parts supplied by reference TRBV18 and TRBJ1-2, is NAGVMQNPRHLVRRRGQEARLRCSPMKGHSHVYWYRQLPEEGLKFMVYLQKENIIDESGMPKERFSAEFPKEGPSILRIQQVVRGDSAAYFCASSPPGPNYGYTFGSGTRLTVV.

V is TRBV5-4 and J is TRBJ2-2; 11 positions agree with TRBD2. CDR1 and CDR2 (germline): SGHNT, YYREEE (reference sequence). CDR3 length equals 16 residues. Unmatched junction bases numbered 1, after V lost 2 bases and J lost 1 base. For the CDR3, the DNA is TGTGCCAGCAGCTTCGGACTAGCGGGGAACACCGGGGAGCTGTTTTTT. Its protein is CASSFGLAGNTGELFF.

This clone has more than one count but fewer than ten. This sequence joins TRBV27 and TRBJ2-2; the match to TRBD2 covers 11 bases. CDR1 is MNHEY, CDR2 SMNVEV, per germline (reference sequence). This CDR3 is built from 17 residues. The trim removed 7 bases at V and 4 bases at J, leaving 11 bases unmatched. CDR3 bases: TGTGCCAGCACCCAACGTCGCCTAGCGGGAGGCACCGGGGAGCTGTTTTTT. Translating it yields CASTQRRLAGGTGELFF.

V gene TRBV13 combines with J gene TRBJ2-7; 10 positions match TRBD1. CDR1 and CDR2 (germline): PRHDT, FYEKMQ (reference sequence). V shed 5 bases, J shed 0 bases, and the junction held 4 bases outside the gene matches. The CDR3 has 15 amino acids. The CDR3 nucleotides read TGTGCCAGCAGCAAGGACAGGGGGAGCTCCTACGAGCAGTACTTC. It translates to CASSKDRGSSYEQYF.

J is TRBJ2-5 and V is TRBV9, with D perhaps TRBD1 (6 bases). Trimming pared 3 bases from V and 0 bases from J, leaving 15 bases between. Germline V lookup: CDR1 SGDLS, CDR2 YYNGEE. This CDR3 has 16 residues. The CDR3 is CASSGLPDRYQETQYF. In DNA form, the CDR3 reads TGTGCCAGCAGCGGACTACCGGACAGATACCAAGAGACCCAGTACTTC. Filled out from reference TRBV9 and TRBJ2-5, the complete variable domain reads DSGVTQTPKHLITATGQRVTLRCSPRSGDLSVYWYQQSLDQGLQFLIQYYNGEERAKGNILERFSAQQFPDLHSELNLSSLELGDSALYFCASSGLPDRYQETQYFGPGTRLLVL.

This chain's CDR3 is CASSESLQGNEKLFF. The CDR3 DNA follows: TGTGCCAGCAGTGAATCATTACAGGGGAATGAAAAACTGTTTTTT. This chain links TRBV6-1 with TRBJ1-4; 7 nucleotides line up with TRBD1. V shed 2 bases, J shed 5 bases, and the junction held 5 bases outside the gene matches. Germline V gives CDR1 MNHNS, CDR2 SASEGT. The CDR3 has 15 residues.